These T cell receptor beta chains were read from a single sample in a study of neoadjuvant anti-PD-1 for oral cavity cancer. The method was immunoSEQ multiplex PCR; TCRdb's version includes in-frame clones alone and lacks a portion of them. This sample has roughly 6,600 clones, with around 72% found just once. The specimen comprised PBMCs, sampled before nivolumab (anti-PD-1) treatment. These receptor sequences come from a person between 35 and 79 years old with oral cavity squamous cell carcinoma. Each CDR3 is given with its conserved first and last residue. D genes are given only for firm matches. Part of the rows lack a size; the others show once, few, many or a class for expanded clones.

clone size: .; J gene: TRBJ2-5; V gene: TRBV7-9; D gene: .; CDR3 DNA: TGTGCCAGCAGCGTAACGGGTGACAGGCAAGAGACCCAGTACTTC; CDR3 protein: CASSVTGDRQETQYF
clone size: .; J gene: TRBJ1-1; V gene: TRBV5-1; D gene: .; CDR3 DNA: TGCGCCAGCAGCGCCGCCTATGGGTTAGGATACACTGAAGCTTTCTTT; CDR3 protein: CASSAAYGLGYTEAFF
clone size: .; J gene: TRBJ2-5; V gene: TRBV19; D gene: TRBD2; CDR3 DNA: TGTGCCAGTAGTATATCCTTCCAGCGGGGGGACTCCTGGACCCAGTACTTC; CDR3 protein: CASSISFQRGDSWTQYF
clone size: few; J gene: TRBJ2-3; V gene: TRBV5-5; D gene: .; CDR3 DNA: TGTGCCACCCTCCGACAGAGCACAGATACGCAGTATTTT; CDR3 protein: CATLRQSTDTQYF
clone size: once; J gene: TRBJ1-2; V gene: TRBV9; D gene: TRBD1; CDR3 DNA: TGTGCCAGCAGCGCCGACAGGGGTAACTATGGCTACACCTTC; CDR3 protein: CASSADRGNYGYTF
clone size: .; J gene: TRBJ1-2; V gene: TRBV2; D gene: TRBD1; CDR3 DNA: TGTGCCAGCAGAGAACGACAGGGAATAAACTATGGCTACACCTTC; CDR3 protein: CASRERQGINYGYTF
clone size: .; J gene: TRBJ1-5; V gene: TRBV10-2; D gene: TRBD1; CDR3 DNA: TGCGCCAGCAGCGGGACAGGGGCGAGCAATCAGCCCCAGCATTTT; CDR3 protein: CASSGTGASNQPQHF
clone size: once; J gene: TRBJ2-3; V gene: TRBV10-2; D gene: .; CDR3 DNA: TGCGCCAGCAGTGAGTCGAACAGGTTAGATACGCAGTATTTT; CDR3 protein: CASSESNRLDTQYF
clone size: .; J gene: TRBJ1-1; V gene: TRBV4-3; D gene: .; CDR3 DNA: TGCGCCAGCAGCCAAGAAGGCACGTTGAACACTGAAGCTTTCTTT; CDR3 protein: CASSQEGTLNTEAFF
clone size: .; J gene: TRBJ1-6; V gene: TRBV7-9; D gene: .; CDR3 DNA: TGTGCCAGCAGCTTTCCAGGTGTGGGTTCACCCCTCCACTTT; CDR3 protein: CASSFPGVGSPLHF
clone size: .; J gene: TRBJ1-6; V gene: TRBV9; D gene: TRBD1; CDR3 DNA: TGTGCCAGCAGCGTGCGGGACAGGGATAATTCACCCCTCCACTTT; CDR3 protein: CASSVRDRDNSPLHF
clone size: few; J gene: TRBJ2-1; V gene: TRBV9; D gene: TRBD2; CDR3 DNA: TGTGCCAGCAGCTTCGGGACTAGCGGGTACAATGAGCAGTTCTTC; CDR3 protein: CASSFGTSGYNEQFF
clone size: few; J gene: TRBJ2-5; V gene: TRBV7-9; D gene: TRBD1; CDR3 DNA: TGTGCCAGCAGCCCTCCACAGGGGAGCCAAGAGACCCAGTACTTC; CDR3 protein: CASSPPQGSQETQYF
clone size: .; J gene: TRBJ2-1; V gene: TRBV30; D gene: .; CDR3 DNA: TGTGCCTGGAGCGCGGACATCTACAATGAGCAGTTCTTC; CDR3 protein: CAWSADIYNEQFF
clone size: once; J gene: TRBJ1-5; V gene: TRBV7-9; D gene: .; CDR3 DNA: TGTGCCAGCAGCTTAGGGACGCAGCCCCAGCATTTT; CDR3 protein: CASSLGTQPQHF
clone size: .; J gene: TRBJ2-3; V gene: TRBV4-3; D gene: .; CDR3 DNA: TGCGCCAGCAGCCAAGATAACCCCCTAGTATCTAGGACAGATACGCAGTATTTT; CDR3 protein: CASSQDNPLVSRTDTQYF
clone size: .; J gene: TRBJ2-7; V gene: TRBV5-4; D gene: TRBD1; CDR3 DNA: TGTGCCAGCAGTCGACAGGGGGCCTACGAGCAGTACTTC; CDR3 protein: CASSRQGAYEQYF
clone size: .; J gene: TRBJ2-1; V gene: TRBV9; D gene: TRBD1; CDR3 DNA: TGTGCCAGCAGCTCCCAGGGGGCGCGCTCCTACAATGAGCAGTTCTTC; CDR3 protein: CASSSQGARSYNEQFF
clone size: .; J gene: TRBJ2-3; V gene: TRBV9; D gene: .; CDR3 DNA: TGTGCCAGCAGCCCAATGCAGGGTAGCACAGATACGCAGTATTTT; CDR3 protein: CASSPMQGSTDTQYF
clone size: .; J gene: TRBJ1-3; V gene: TRBV28; D gene: .; CDR3 DNA: TGTGCCAGCCAGGGGCCAGGGTCCGGAAACACCATATATTTT; CDR3 protein: CASQGPGSGNTIYF
clone size: .; J gene: TRBJ2-3; V gene: TRBV4-1; D gene: .; CDR3 DNA: TGCGCCAGCAGCCAACCTAACCGGGATACGCAGTATTTT; CDR3 protein: CASSQPNRDTQYF
clone size: .; J gene: TRBJ2-1; V gene: TRBV10-3; D gene: .; CDR3 DNA: TGTGCCACCGGGTCACCCGGGATGATGCAGTTCTTC; CDR3 protein: CATGSPGMMQFF
clone size: few; J gene: TRBJ2-7; V gene: TRBV2; D gene: .; CDR3 DNA: TGTGCCAGCTGTAGGATGGGCCGAGACGAGCAGTACTTC; CDR3 protein: CASCRMGRDEQYF
clone size: .; J gene: TRBJ2-7; V gene: TRBV21-1; D gene: .; CDR3 DNA: TGTGCCAGCAAACTAGCGGGGGAGGTCTGCGACGAGCAGTACTTC; CDR3 protein: CASKLAGEVCDEQYF
clone size: .; J gene: TRBJ1-1; V gene: TRBV25-1; D gene: .; CDR3 DNA: TGTGCCAGCAGGCTAGCAGGGGTGAACACTGAAGCTTTCTTT; CDR3 protein: CASRLAGVNTEAFF
clone size: .; J gene: TRBJ1-2; V gene: TRBV30; D gene: .; CDR3 DNA: TGTGCCTGGAGTGTAGAGGCAGGGTCTGGCTACACCTTC; CDR3 protein: CAWSVEAGSGYTF
clone size: .; J gene: TRBJ1-2; V gene: TRBV6-5; D gene: TRBD1; CDR3 DNA: TGTGCCAGCAGCGGGACAGGGAACGGCTACACCTTC; CDR3 protein: CASSGTGNGYTF
clone size: few; J gene: TRBJ1-5; V gene: TRBV7-8; D gene: .; CDR3 DNA: TGTGCCAGCAGCTTAGTGGGCGGGTTCGGGCCCCAGCATTTT; CDR3 protein: CASSLVGGFGPQHF
clone size: .; J gene: TRBJ2-7; V gene: TRBV6-6; D gene: TRBD1; CDR3 DNA: TGTGCCAGCAGTTACCAGGGACAGGAATACGAGCAGTACTTC; CDR3 protein: CASSYQGQEYEQYF
clone size: .; J gene: TRBJ1-1; V gene: TRBV6-1; D gene: .; CDR3 DNA: TGTGCCAGCCGACAGACCTTGAACACTGAAGCTTTCTTT; CDR3 protein: CASRQTLNTEAFF
clone size: .; J gene: TRBJ2-6; V gene: TRBV4-1; D gene: .; CDR3 DNA: TGCGCCAGCAGCCAAGAGAGGGTTTCTGGGGCCAACGTCCTGACTTTC; CDR3 protein: CASSQERVSGANVLTF
clone size: few; J gene: TRBJ2-7; V gene: TRBV2; D gene: .; CDR3 DNA: TGTGCCAGCAGTAGTTCGGGCGGTACGGGCTCCTACGAGCAGTACTTC; CDR3 protein: CASSSSGGTGSYEQYF
clone size: .; J gene: TRBJ1-1; V gene: TRBV7-2; D gene: .; CDR3 DNA: TGTGCCAGCAGCTTATGGGGGATGAACACTGAAGCTTTCTTT; CDR3 protein: CASSLWGMNTEAFF
clone size: .; J gene: TRBJ1-2; V gene: TRBV19; D gene: .; CDR3 DNA: TGTGCCAGTAGTATAGATAAAGAACAGAACTATGGCTACACCTTC; CDR3 protein: CASSIDKEQNYGYTF
clone size: .; J gene: TRBJ1-1; V gene: TRBV5-1; D gene: .; CDR3 DNA: TGCGCCAGCAGCCTTTACGACGCGAACACTGAAGCTTTCTTT; CDR3 protein: CASSLYDANTEAFF
clone size: .; J gene: TRBJ2-3; V gene: TRBV30; D gene: .; CDR3 DNA: TGTGCCTGGTTACTGGGAAGGGGAGGTACGCAGTATTTT; CDR3 protein: CAWLLGRGGTQYF
clone size: .; J gene: TRBJ1-1; V gene: TRBV5-4; D gene: .; CDR3 DNA: TGTGCCAGCAGCTTGGAGTTAGCGAACACTGAAGCTTTCTTT; CDR3 protein: CASSLELANTEAFF
clone size: few; J gene: TRBJ1-2; V gene: TRBV9; D gene: .; CDR3 DNA: TGTGCCAGCAGCCCAACCTTCAGTGCGGACTATGGCTACACCTTC; CDR3 protein: CASSPTFSADYGYTF
clone size: .; J gene: TRBJ1-2; V gene: TRBV5-1; D gene: .; CDR3 DNA: TGCGCCAGCAGCTTGGAAGGCTATGGCTACACCTTC; CDR3 protein: CASSLEGYGYTF
clone size: .; J gene: TRBJ2-3; V gene: TRBV4-3; D gene: .; CDR3 DNA: TGCGCCAGCAGCCAAGATCGGAGCAGGTACACAGATACGCAGTATTTT; CDR3 protein: CASSQDRSRYTDTQYF
clone size: .; J gene: TRBJ2-7; V gene: TRBV4-1; D gene: .; CDR3 DNA: TGCGCCAGCAGCCAAGATGGCCGCGAGCAGTACTTC; CDR3 protein: CASSQDGREQYF
clone size: .; J gene: TRBJ2-2; V gene: TRBV6-6; D gene: TRBD1; CDR3 DNA: TGTGCCAGCAGCGGGACAGGTCGAAGGACCGGGGAGCTGTTTTTT; CDR3 protein: CASSGTGRRTGELFF
clone size: .; J gene: TRBJ1-1; V gene: TRBV10-3; D gene: .; CDR3 DNA: TGTGCCATCCTACAGGGCTCTGAAGCTTTCTTT; CDR3 protein: CAILQGSEAFF
clone size: few; J gene: TRBJ2-7; V gene: TRBV13; D gene: TRBD2; CDR3 DNA: TGTGCCAGCAGCTTAACCCCGGGACTAGCGGTGAGCTCCTACGAGCAGTACTTC; CDR3 protein: CASSLTPGLAVSSYEQYF
clone size: .; J gene: TRBJ1-2; V gene: TRBV19; D gene: .; CDR3 DNA: TGTGCCAGTAGACCGAGGCGAGGGGACAACTATGGCTACACCTTC; CDR3 protein: CASRPRRGDNYGYTF
clone size: .; J gene: TRBJ2-2; V gene: TRBV29-1; D gene: .; CDR3 DNA: TGCAGCGTTGAGAGGACGACCGGGGAGCTGTTTTTT; CDR3 protein: CSVERTTGELFF
clone size: few; J gene: TRBJ2-1; V gene: TRBV6-5; D gene: .; CDR3 DNA: TGTGCCAGCAGTTCCGACGAACAGCACTACAATGAGCAGTTCTTC; CDR3 protein: CASSSDEQHYNEQFF
clone size: .; J gene: TRBJ1-6; V gene: TRBV18; D gene: .; CDR3 DNA: TGTGCCAGCTCACCAGAAGGGACGAATAATTCACCCCTCCACTTT; CDR3 protein: CASSPEGTNNSPLHF
clone size: .; J gene: TRBJ1-5; V gene: TRBV6-5; D gene: .; CDR3 DNA: TGTGCCAGCAGGTTAGACGATTATCAGCCCCAGCATTTT; CDR3 protein: CASRLDDYQPQHF
clone size: .; J gene: TRBJ1-1; V gene: TRBV19; D gene: .; CDR3 DNA: TGTGCCAGTAGTAACCGAGAAGCTTTCTTT; CDR3 protein: CASSNREAFF
clone size: .; J gene: TRBJ2-7; V gene: TRBV11-2; D gene: TRBD2; CDR3 DNA: TGTGCCAGCACCAGCCTCGGACTAGCGGGGAACTACGAGCAGTACTTC; CDR3 protein: CASTSLGLAGNYEQYF
clone size: .; J gene: TRBJ2-6; V gene: TRBV4-3; D gene: .; CDR3 DNA: TGCGCCAGCAGCCAAGATATGGGGTCTGGGGCCAACGTCCTGACTTTC; CDR3 protein: CASSQDMGSGANVLTF
clone size: few; J gene: TRBJ2-7; V gene: TRBV2; D gene: .; CDR3 DNA: TGTGCCAGCAGTATAGACAGAGCCTACGAGCAGTACTTC; CDR3 protein: CASSIDRAYEQYF
clone size: .; J gene: TRBJ1-6; V gene: TRBV15; D gene: .; CDR3 DNA: TGTGCCACCAGCAGGGGTGGTTCACCCCTCCACTTT; CDR3 protein: CATSRGGSPLHF